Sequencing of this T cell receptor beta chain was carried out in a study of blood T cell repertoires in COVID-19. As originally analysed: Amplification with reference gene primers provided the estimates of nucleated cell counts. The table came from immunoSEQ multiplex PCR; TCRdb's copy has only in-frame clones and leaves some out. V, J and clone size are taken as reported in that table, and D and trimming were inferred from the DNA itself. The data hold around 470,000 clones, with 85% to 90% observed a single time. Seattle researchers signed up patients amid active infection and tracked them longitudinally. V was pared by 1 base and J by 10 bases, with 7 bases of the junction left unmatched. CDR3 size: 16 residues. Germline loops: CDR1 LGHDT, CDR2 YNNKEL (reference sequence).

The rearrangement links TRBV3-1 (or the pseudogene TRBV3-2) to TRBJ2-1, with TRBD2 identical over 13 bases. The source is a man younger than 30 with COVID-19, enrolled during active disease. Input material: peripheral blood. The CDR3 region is CASSQGLAGGLVEQFF. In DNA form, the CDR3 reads TGTGCCAGCAGCCAAGGACTAGCGGGGGGACTCGTAGAGCAGTTCTTC.